The rows below give T cell receptor beta chains drawn from one sample of a study of cytomegalovirus exposure and HLA in healthy donors. Some clones are missing from TCRdb's copy, which holds only in-frame ones; the method was immunoSEQ multiplex PCR. The sample contains 150,000 or so clones, roughly 77% of which appear only once. Sequencing was done on a sample of PBMCs. The receptors stem from a man between 18 and 29 years old in good health and CMV-seropositive. Both conserved end residues are trimmed from each CDR3.

V	J	CDR3
TRBV7-2	TRBJ2-2	ASSLVGGWNTGELF
TRBV5-1	TRBJ2-2	ASTRVAGNTGELF
TRBV7-3	TRBJ2-5	ASSLNPSGQETQY
TRBV10-1	TRBJ1-2	ASSDPGLY
TRBV30	TRBJ2-5	AWSVAGGLGETQY
TRBV11-2	TRBJ2-2	ASSLGLAGGSGELF
TRBV5-1	TRBJ1-3	ASSPGTDYSGNTIY
TRBV19	TRBJ1-4	ASSRGQGVREKLF
TRBV5-4	TRBJ1-2	ASSLVGQAYGYT
TRBV4-2	TRBJ2-6	ASSQAGGSGANVLT
TRBV10-3	TRBJ1-5	AISTGTGNYQPQH
TRBV6-6	TRBJ2-1	ASSYPSGNHNEQF
TRBV30	TRBJ1-1	AWSGQAPNRRNTEAF
TRBV29-1	TRBJ1-2	SVASDSPETNYGYT
TRBV11-2	TRBJ1-1	ASSRSMNTEAF
TRBV6-5	TRBJ1-1	ASSPGRGSEAF
TRBV29-1	TRBJ1-1	SVGDSRDTEAF
TRBV11-2	TRBJ2-5	ASSFSPRAGAGTQY
TRBV30	TRBJ1-1	AWSVTQGDYSNTEAF
TRBV27	TRBJ1-1	ASSRTGDRAF
TRBV13	TRBJ2-5	ASSTRLAGASRETQY
TRBV18	TRBJ1-1	ASSPAQAVEAF
TRBV5-1	TRBJ1-2	ASSLGQGRGYT
TRBV5-4	TRBJ1-2	ASSLPSYGYT
TRBV7-9	TRBJ1-2	ASSRLTGVNYGYT
TRBV29-1	TRBJ1-2	SVDAGGGYT
TRBV18	TRBJ2-5	ASSPGTEIETQY
TRBV7-7	TRBJ1-5	ASSLAADQPQH
TRBV7-6	TRBJ2-2	ASSFGQGGLF
TRBV5-1	TRBJ2-1	ASSSAGTSGSRGSYNEQF
TRBV2	TRBJ2-1	ASRGLQEQF
TRBV7-2	TRBJ1-1	ASSLRGRNTEAF
TRBV7-9	TRBJ2-3	ASSTGTGTDTQY
TRBV5-1	TRBJ2-5	ASSPGQGRTQY
TRBV18	TRBJ2-6	ASSWQGSGGANVLT
TRBV29-1	TRBJ2-1	SVEGPRGVYEQF
TRBV10-3	TRBJ1-2	AISDLDRDYGYT
TRBV12-5	TRBJ1-1	ASRGDRVNTEAF
TRBV29-1	TRBJ1-2	SVEQGIYGYT
TRBV4-1	TRBJ2-1	ASSPLGLAVNEQF
TRBV5-4	TRBJ2-5	ASSLLATEGTQY
TRBV27	TRBJ1-1	ASSLRGQGTEAF
TRBV18	TRBJ1-4	ASSPLDAANEKLF
TRBV2	TRBJ1-3	ASSMDRGGNTIY
TRBV5-5	TRBJ2-2	ASSLGWASGELF
TRBV5-6	TRBJ2-3	ASSRRFMRETDTQY
TRBV5-6	TRBJ2-3	ASSYPSGGPDTQY
TRBV7-9	TRBJ1-1	ASSSTVNTEAF
TRBV7-2	TRBJ2-5	ASSTNRGRKETQY
TRBV4-1	TRBJ2-2	ASSKGAGELF
TRBV4-2	TRBJ2-5	ASSQPGGRGETQY
TRBV6-4	TRBJ1-3	ASSENLGHPSGNTIY
TRBV7-8	TRBJ2-1	ASSFTLAGPYNEQF
TRBV18	TRBJ1-2	ASSPPAGGTGVTGYT
TRBV5-1	TRBJ1-2	ASSALQGAGFGYT
TRBV5-4	TRBJ2-5	ASSLAGQGETQY
TRBV6-4	TRBJ2-3	ASSERGSTDTQY
TRBV6-4	TRBJ1-2	ASSRTGTYGYT
TRBV5-1	TRBJ1-2	ASSSPGQVNYGYT